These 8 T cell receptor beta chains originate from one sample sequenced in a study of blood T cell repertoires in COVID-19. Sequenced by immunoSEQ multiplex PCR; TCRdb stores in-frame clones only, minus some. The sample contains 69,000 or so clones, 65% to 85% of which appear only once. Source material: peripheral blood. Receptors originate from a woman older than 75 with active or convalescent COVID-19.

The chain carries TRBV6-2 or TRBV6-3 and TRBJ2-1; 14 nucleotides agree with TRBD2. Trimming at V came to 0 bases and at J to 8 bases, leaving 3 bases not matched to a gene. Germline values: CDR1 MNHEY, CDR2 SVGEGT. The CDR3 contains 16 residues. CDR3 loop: CASSYSGLAGADEQFF. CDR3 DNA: TGTGCCAGCAGTTACTCGGGACTAGCGGGAGCGGATGAGCAGTTCTTC.

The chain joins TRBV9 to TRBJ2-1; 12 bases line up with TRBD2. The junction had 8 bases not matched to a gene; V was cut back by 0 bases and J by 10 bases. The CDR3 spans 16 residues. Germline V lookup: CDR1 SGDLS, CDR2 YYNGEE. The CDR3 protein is CASSVGTSGTQQEQFF. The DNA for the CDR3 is TGTGCCAGCAGCGTAGGGACTAGCGGGACCCAACAGGAGCAGTTCTTC.

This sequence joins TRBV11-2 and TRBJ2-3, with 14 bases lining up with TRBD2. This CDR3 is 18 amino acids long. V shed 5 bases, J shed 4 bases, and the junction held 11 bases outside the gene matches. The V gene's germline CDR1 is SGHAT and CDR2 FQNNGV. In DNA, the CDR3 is TGTGCCAGCAGCCCAGGGGGGACTAGCGGGGGCCGAGCAGATACGCAGTATTTT. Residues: CASSPGGTSGGRADTQYF.

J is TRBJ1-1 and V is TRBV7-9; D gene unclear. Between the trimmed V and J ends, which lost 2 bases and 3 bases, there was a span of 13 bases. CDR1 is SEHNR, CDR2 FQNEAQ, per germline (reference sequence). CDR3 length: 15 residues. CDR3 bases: TGTGCCAGCAGCTTACATACCGGGAGGGACACTGAAGCTTTCTTT. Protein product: CASSLHTGRDTEAFF.

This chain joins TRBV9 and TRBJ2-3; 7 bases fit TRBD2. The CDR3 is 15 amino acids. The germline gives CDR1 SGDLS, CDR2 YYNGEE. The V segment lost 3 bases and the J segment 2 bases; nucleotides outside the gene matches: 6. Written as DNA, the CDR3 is TGTGCCAGCAGCGGCGGAGCGGGGCTCACAGATACGCAGTATTTT. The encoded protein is CASSGGAGLTDTQYF.

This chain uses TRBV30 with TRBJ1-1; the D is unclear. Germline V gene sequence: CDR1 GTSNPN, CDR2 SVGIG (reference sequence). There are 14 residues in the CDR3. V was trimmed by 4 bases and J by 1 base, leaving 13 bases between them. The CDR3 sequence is CAWNGRGPNTEAFF. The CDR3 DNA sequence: TGTGCCTGGAATGGGAGAGGTCCGAACACTGAAGCTTTCTTT.

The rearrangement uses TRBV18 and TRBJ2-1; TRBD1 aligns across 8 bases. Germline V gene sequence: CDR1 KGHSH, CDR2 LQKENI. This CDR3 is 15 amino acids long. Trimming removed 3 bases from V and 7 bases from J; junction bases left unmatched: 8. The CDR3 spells CASSPDDRGRNEQFF. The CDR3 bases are TGTGCCAGCTCACCGGACGACAGGGGAAGGAATGAGCAGTTCTTC.

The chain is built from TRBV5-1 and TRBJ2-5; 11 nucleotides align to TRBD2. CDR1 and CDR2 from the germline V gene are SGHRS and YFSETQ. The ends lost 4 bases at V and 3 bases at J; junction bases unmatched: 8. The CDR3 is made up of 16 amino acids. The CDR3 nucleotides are TGCGCCAGCAGCCCTCTGGGACTAGCGGATAAAGAGACCCAGTACTTC. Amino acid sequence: CASSPLGLADKETQYF. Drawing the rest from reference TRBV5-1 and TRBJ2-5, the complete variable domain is KAGVTQTPRYLIKTRGQQVTLSCSPISGHRSVSWYQQTPGQGLQFLFEYFSETQRNKGNFPGRFSGRQFSNSRSEMNVSTLELGDSALYLCASSPLGLADKETQYFGPGTRLLVL.